The 19 T cell receptor beta chains reported below all come from one sample, sequenced in a study of cytomegalovirus exposure and HLA in healthy donors. 13 Jbeta primers and 60 Vbeta primers were used for the PCR. The table came from immunoSEQ multiplex PCR; TCRdb's copy has only in-frame clones and leaves some out. The sample has fewer than 250,000 clones, roughly 80% seen once. The material sequenced was PBMCs. The receptors come from a man in his forties or fifties in good health and CMV-seropositive.

The rearrangement joins TRBV6-1 to TRBJ1-5; 7 nucleotides align to TRBD1. CDR1 MNHNS and CDR2 SASEGT come from the germline V gene. The length of the CDR3 is 15 residues. The V segment lost 4 bases and the J segment 0 bases; nucleotides outside the gene matches: 3. The DNA for the CDR3 is TGTGCCAGCAGTGTGACAGGGAATAGCAATCAGCCCCAGCATTTT. Translation: CASSVTGNSNQPQHF.

V usage is TRBV5-1 and J usage is TRBJ2-5, with a tentative D call TRBD1 (6 bases). The J call is uncertain, as TRBJ2-7 better fits the DNA end. Germline-derived CDR1 and CDR2 are SGHRS and YFSETQ. The CDR3 covers 18 residues. DNA for the CDR3: TGCGCCAGCAGCTTGAGGTTGCCGGCTGGGGGCCAGGTCAGCGAGCAGTACTTC. It specifies CASSLRLPAGGQVSEQYF.

The chain has TRBV10-3 and TRBJ2-3; weak D call: TRBD1 (6 bases). Germline loops: CDR1 ENHRY, CDR2 SYGVKD. The CDR3 covers 16 residues. Trimming left V 3 bases short and J 2 bases short, with 15 bases between. CDR3 coding DNA: TGTGCCATCAGTGAACTTTCAGGGGAGTACACAGATACGCAGTATTTT. Translating it yields CAISELSGEYTDTQYF.

The rearrangement links TRBV6-1 to TRBJ1-2, with a weak D call TRBD1 (6 bases). The CDR3 spans 15 residues. CDR1 and CDR2 from the germline V gene are MNHNS and SASEGT. The V and J ends lost 4 bases and 7 bases respectively, with 19 bases between them. CDR3: CASSGPGVLWSGYTF. CDR3 bases: TGTGCCAGCAGTGGCCCAGGGGTTCTATGGTCTGGCTACACCTTC.

V and J are TRBV27 and TRBJ1-1; TRBD1 matches at 8 bases. This CDR3 is built from 13 residues. CDR1 MNHEY and CDR2 SMNVEV come from the germline V gene (reference sequence). V shed 1 base, J shed 8 bases, and the junction held 3 bases outside the gene matches. The CDR3 DNA reads TGTGCCAGCAGTTTATTGGGGGACAGGGAAGCTTTCTTT. Translated, it gives CASSLLGDREAFF.

V usage is TRBV13 and J usage is TRBJ2-3, with 7 nucleotides matching TRBD2. This CDR3 contains 17 residues. V trimming: 5 bases; J trimming: 4 bases; junction bases outside the gene matches: 15. Germline values: CDR1 PRHDT, CDR2 FYEKMQ (reference sequence). The CDR3 DNA reads TGTGCCAGCAGCCCTGCGGAGGGCGGGAGACGGTCAGATACGCAGTATTTT. As protein: CASSPAEGGRRSDTQYF.

This clone was found once. This chain uses TRBV18 with TRBJ2-1; TRBD2 aligns across 9 bases. CDR1 KGHSH and CDR2 LQKENI come from the germline V gene. The CDR3 consists of 14 residues. The junction had 4 bases not matched to a gene; V was cut back by 3 bases and J by 7 bases. CDR3 in DNA: TGTGCCAGCTCACCGGGACTAGCTCAGAATGAGCAGTTCTTC. This encodes CASSPGLAQNEQFF. Full variable domain (rest looked up from reference TRBV18 and TRBJ2-1): NAGVMQNPRHLVRRRGQEARLRCSPMKGHSHVYWYRQLPEEGLKFMVYLQKENIIDESGMPKERFSAEFPKEGPSILRIQQVVRGDSAAYFCASSPGLAQNEQFFGPGTRLTVL.

In this sample, this clone turned up once. The chain has TRBV28 and TRBJ1-1; 7 bases are shared with TRBD1. CDR3 length equals 14 residues. Germline V gene lookup returns CDR1 MDHEN and CDR2 SYDVKM. Losses at the gene ends were 6 bases for V and 0 bases for J; bases not matched to a gene: 4. CDR3 sequence reads: CASRRGQLNTEAFF. CDR3 bases: TGTGCCAGCAGGAGGGGACAGTTGAACACTGAAGCTTTCTTT.

Comment on this clone: This sample also contains other DNA sequences that code for the same CDR3. The rearrangement uses TRBV6-5 and TRBJ2-1, with 7 bases that match TRBD2. This CDR3 has 14 amino acids. CDR1 and CDR2 (germline): MNHEY, SVGAGI. The V gene end was trimmed by 8 bases and the J gene end by 4 bases; junction bases not matched to a gene: 8. CDR3 in DNA: TGTGCCAGCTCACGGCGGGAGTCTTACAATGAGCAGTTCTTC. It is translated as CASSRRESYNEQFF.

The CDR3, as DNA: TGTGCCAGCTCCCAGGGACTGACCTACGAGCAGTACGTC. Residues: CASSQGLTYEQYV. J is TRBJ2-7 and V is TRBV18; perhaps TRBD2 as D (6 bases). The germline CDR1 and CDR2 sequences are KGHSH and LQKENI. V was pared by 6 bases and J by 2 bases, with 11 bases between. The CDR3 extends over 13 amino acids.

This clone was picked up one time. The V call is TRBV27, the J call TRBJ1-1; TRBD1 might be the D (6 bases). CDR1 and CDR2 (germline): MNHEY, SMNVEV (reference sequence). The germline V and J ends were trimmed by 7 bases and 6 bases, with 21 bases remaining between them. The CDR3 is 15 amino acids. As DNA, the CDR3 is TGTGCCAGCATCTCCAGGGGCAGGGGTTTTGCTGAAGCTTTCTTT. It codes for CASISRGRGFAEAFF.

The chain uses TRBV5-4 and TRBJ2-7; 11 bases align to TRBD2. CDR1 and CDR2 (germline): SGHNT, YYREEE (reference sequence). The CDR3 covers 15 residues. The junction had 6 bases not matched to a gene; V was cut back by 4 bases and J by 3 bases. CDR3 in amino acids: CASSKGTSGYYEQYF. CDR3 bases: TGTGCCAGCAGCAAAGGGACTAGCGGATACTACGAGCAGTACTTC.

The genes are TRBV25-1 and TRBJ1-4; 7 nucleotides align to TRBD1. CDR1 MGHDK and CDR2 SYGVNS come from the germline V gene. With 0 bases clipped from V and 4 bases from J, the junction kept 5 bases outside the gene matches. CDR3 size: 16 residues. The CDR3 region is CASSEYRGTDNEKLFF. CDR3 coding DNA: TGTGCCAGCAGTGAATATCGGGGGACAGATAATGAAAAACTGTTTTTT.

The chain combines TRBV6-6 with TRBJ2-3; 13 nucleotides line up with TRBD2. CDR1 is MNHNY and CDR2 is SVGAGI in the germline V gene (reference sequence). With 6 bases clipped from V and 4 bases from J, the junction kept 4 bases outside the gene matches. The CDR3 covers 15 residues. CDR3 region: CASRGTSGKSDTQYF. DNA of the CDR3: TGTGCCAGCAGGGGGACTAGCGGGAAATCAGATACGCAGTATTTT.

The rearrangement uses TRBV25-1 and TRBJ1-6; 8 nucleotides line up with TRBD1. Trimming cost V 3 bases and J 9 bases; bases outside gene matches: 4. This CDR3 has 14 residues. Germline CDR1 reads MGHDK; CDR2 reads SYGVNS. CDR3 sequence reads: CASSDDRGASPLHF. Written as DNA, the CDR3 is TGTGCCAGCAGTGACGACAGGGGAGCTTCACCCCTCCACTTT.

The genes are TRBV6-1 and TRBJ1-1; tentative D call: TRBD1 (5 bases). In germline, CDR1 is MNHNS, CDR2 SASEGT. This CDR3 is built from 15 residues. Trimming removed 8 bases at V and 1 base at J, with 17 bases between. In DNA form, the CDR3 reads TGTGCCAGCTCAGTGATTAAAGGGGCGAACACTGAAGCTTTCTTT. Translation gives CASSVIKGANTEAFF.

The chain joins TRBV29-1 to TRBJ1-1, with D possibly being TRBD1 (6 bases). Trimming cost V 5 bases and J 1 base, with 8 bases left between them. Germline loops: CDR1 SQVTM, CDR2 ANQGSEA. The length of the CDR3 is 12 residues. The CDR3 here is CSVSRGNTEAFF. Written as DNA, the CDR3 is TGCAGCGTTTCCAGGGGGAACACTGAAGCTTTCTTT.

The gene calls are TRBV7-6 and TRBJ2-7; D possibly corresponds to TRBD2 (5 bases). V was shortened by 0 bases and J by 3 bases, with 18 bases between the two germline ends. Germline V lookup: CDR1 SGHVS, CDR2 FNYEAQ. There are 17 residues in the CDR3. The CDR3 sequence: CASSLAPITRGGYEQYF. The CDR3, as DNA: TGTGCCAGCAGCTTAGCCCCAATCACCCGGGGTGGCTACGAGCAGTACTTC.

CDR3 bases: TGTGCCAGCAGTCCCTTCCGGGGGGGCCCCTACGAGCAGTACGTC. This codes for CASSPFRGGPYEQYV. The chain recombines TRBV27 with TRBJ2-7, with 8 bases fitting TRBD2. This CDR3 is built from 15 residues. J gave up 2 bases and V 5 bases, and 8 bases lay outside the gene matches. The germline gives CDR1 MNHEY, CDR2 SMNVEV (reference sequence).